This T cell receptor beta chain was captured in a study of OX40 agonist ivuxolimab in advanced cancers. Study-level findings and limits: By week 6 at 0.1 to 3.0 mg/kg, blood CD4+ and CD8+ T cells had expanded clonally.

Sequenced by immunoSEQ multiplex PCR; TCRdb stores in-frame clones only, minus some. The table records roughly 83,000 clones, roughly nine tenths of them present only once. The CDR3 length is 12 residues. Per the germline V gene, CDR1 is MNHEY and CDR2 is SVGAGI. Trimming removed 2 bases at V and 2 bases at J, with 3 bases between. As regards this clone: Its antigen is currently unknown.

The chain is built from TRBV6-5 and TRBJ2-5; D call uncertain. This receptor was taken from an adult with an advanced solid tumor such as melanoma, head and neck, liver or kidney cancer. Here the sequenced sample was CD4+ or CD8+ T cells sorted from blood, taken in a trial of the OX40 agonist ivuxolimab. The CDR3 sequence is CASSYPQETQYF. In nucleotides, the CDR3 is TGTGCCAGCAGTTACCCACAAGAGACCCAGTACTTC.